Reported below is one T cell receptor beta chain. Its target is unknown. This sample is part of a study of cytomegalovirus exposure and HLA in healthy donors. Study-wide results and limits: For most TCR beta V segments, an earlier analysis put the productive rate at about 87% or about 30% of the time. A later analysis reportedly identified an Asian-associated ancestry cluster as carrying fewer N-insertions than the approximately 670-donor mean.

PCR employed 60 Vbeta and 13 Jbeta primers. Profiled with immunoSEQ multiplex PCR; TCRdb holds only in-frame clones, not every one. The sample has about 110,000 clones; approximately 74% are singletons. Germline lookup yields CDR1 MNHNY and CDR2 SVGAGI (reference sequence). The CDR3 length is 16 residues. With V trimmed by 5 bases and J by 4 bases, 11 bases remained unmatched. Sequencing input: PBMCs. The clonotype was recovered from a woman aged 40 to 50 in good health and CMV-seropositive. V is TRBV6-6 and J is TRBJ1-5; 7 positions agree with TRBD1. The DNA for the CDR3 is TGTGCCAGCAGTACCGGAGACAGGGTTGGAAATCAGCCCCAGCATTTT. Translating it yields CASSTGDRVGNQPQHF.